This T cell receptor beta chain was recorded in a study of blood T cell repertoires in COVID-19. Study at large: From the United States, Italy and Spain came samples of acute and convalescent COVID-19.

The authors' processing: Nucleated cell counts were estimated from reference gene primer amplification. Method: immunoSEQ multiplex PCR; TCRdb's copy keeps in-frame clones and lacks some. V, J and clone size reflect that table, while D and trimming were determined from the DNA. The sample has 100,000 to 130,000 clones; just over 85% are singletons. The CDR3 has 13 residues. V shed 6 bases and J 6 bases; nucleotides not matched to a gene: 6. Germline CDR1 and CDR2: SNHLY and FYNNEI. The genes are TRBV2 and TRBJ1-2, with 8 bases lining up with TRBD1. The sequence was collected from a human donor in a cohort sampled during active COVID-19. The sample comprised peripheral blood. Here the CDR3 reads CASRDGTGDGYTF. CDR3 in DNA: TGTGCCAGCAGAGACGGGACAGGAGATGGCTACACCTTC.